These T cell receptor beta chains were read from a single sample in a study of cytotoxic CD8 clonotypes in ibrutinib-treated CLL. Sequencing used immunoSEQ multiplex PCR; TCRdb keeps in-frame clones, though not all of them. Here the sample spans roughly 180,000 clones, 55% to 85% being singletons. Sequenced material: PBMCs, taken after 24 months of ibrutinib treatment. The receptors derive from a human donor with chronic lymphocytic leukemia. CDR3s include the opening cysteine and the closing phenylalanine or tryptophan. A D gene is named only where the DNA matches it firmly. Clone sizes are given selectively: once, few, many, or a class where the clone is expanded.

j_call,v_call,d_call,clone_size,cdr3_aa,cdr3_nt
TRBJ2-1,TRBV7-8,.,.,CASRLDYNEQFF,TGTGCCAGCAGGCTGGATTACAATGAGCAGTTCTTC
TRBJ2-7,TRBV7-8,TRBD2,.,CASSLASGRDYEQYF,TGTGCCAGCAGCTTAGCTAGCGGGAGGGACTACGAGCAGTACTTC
TRBJ2-7,TRBV7-2,.,few,CASSFTNSYEQYF,TGTGCCAGCAGCTTCACCAACAGCTACGAGCAGTACTTC
TRBJ1-1,TRBV30,TRBD1,.,CAWTLDRGDTEAFF,TGTGCCTGGACCCTGGACAGGGGGGACACTGAAGCTTTCTTT
TRBJ1-5,TRBV19,.,.,CASSSQGRQPQHF,TGTGCCAGTAGTTCCCAGGGAAGGCAGCCCCAGCATTTT
TRBJ2-7,TRBV28,.,.,CASSGQPPSLSQYF,TGTGCCAGCAGTGGACAGCCTCCATCCCTTTCGCAGTACTTC
TRBJ1-5,TRBV9,.,.,CASSVSGGPNQPQHF,TGTGCCAGCAGCGTATCGGGTGGACCCAATCAGCCCCAGCATTTT
TRBJ2-7,TRBV6-5,.,.,CASSYSSGYAYEQYF,TGTGCCAGCAGTTACTCGTCAGGGTATGCCTACGAGCAGTACTTC
TRBJ2-7,TRBV23-1,.,few,CASSPRLHIVNEQYF,TGCGCCAGCAGCCCCAGACTCCATATAGTCAACGAGCAGTACTTC
TRBJ2-5,TRBV6-5,.,once,CASSRQGLQETQYF,TGTGCCAGCAGCCGTCAAGGGCTCCAAGAGACCCAGTACTTC
TRBJ2-5,TRBV15,TRBD1,.,CATSRETGGWETQYF,TGTGCCACCAGCAGAGAGACAGGGGGCTGGGAGACCCAGTACTTC
TRBJ2-1,TRBV9,TRBD2,.,CASSVGLAGSYNEQFF,TGTGCCAGCAGCGTAGGACTAGCGGGCTCCTACAATGAGCAGTTCTTC
TRBJ1-2,TRBV28,.,.,CASSFDSFKGVFVGYTF,TGTGCCAGCAGTTTCGATTCGTTTAAGGGGGTCTTTGTGGGCTACACCTTC
TRBJ1-1,TRBV7-2,.,.,CASSLVQGTEAFF,TGTGCCAGCAGCTTAGTACAGGGAACTGAAGCTTTCTTT
TRBJ1-2,TRBV27,.,.,CATAAGQYYGYTF,TGTGCCACCGCCGCAGGACAGTACTATGGCTACACCTTC
TRBJ2-7,TRBV4-1,.,.,CASSQQGMGYEQYF,TGCGCCAGCAGCCAACAGGGTATGGGCTACGAGCAGTACTTC
TRBJ2-2,TRBV5-1,.,.,CASSFGGGTGELFF,TGCGCCAGCAGCTTTGGTGGGGGCACCGGGGAGCTGTTTTTT
TRBJ2-1,TRBV7-3,.,.,CASSLTYNEQFF,TGTGCCAGCAGCTTAACCTACAATGAGCAGTTCTTC
TRBJ1-1,TRBV18,TRBD1,once,CASSPTGGNTEAFF,TGTGCCAGCTCGCCGACAGGGGGAAACACTGAAGCTTTCTTT
TRBJ2-3,TRBV6-1,TRBD1,few,CASRPGTASTDTQYF,TGTGCCAGCAGACCTGGGACAGCTAGCACAGATACGCAGTATTTT
TRBJ1-1,TRBV28,TRBD1,.,CASSPPGQGIEAFF,TGTGCCAGCAGTCCCCCCGGACAGGGGATTGAAGCTTTCTTT
TRBJ1-1,TRBV18,TRBD1,.,CASSTAGTGKNEAFF,TGTGCCAGCTCAACGGCCGGGACAGGGAAAAATGAAGCTTTCTTT
TRBJ1-5,TRBV4-1,.,.,CASSQDLIRHSDQPQHF,TGCGCCAGCAGCCAAGATCTTATTCGGCATTCAGATCAGCCCCAGCATTTT
TRBJ2-1,TRBV29-1,.,.,CSVERYNEQFF,TGCAGCGTTGAGAGGTACAATGAGCAGTTCTTC
TRBJ2-5,TRBV5-1,.,.,CASSPQGHQETQYF,TGCGCCAGCAGCCCACAGGGACACCAAGAGACCCAGTACTTC